These T cell receptor beta chains were read from a single sample in a study of T cells after yellow fever vaccination. TCRdb analysed the 5' RACE reads with MiXCR anew, one entry per CDR3 protein. The data contain roughly 350,000 distinct CDR3 sequences, roughly 4.3% of them singletons. Sequencing used PBMCs, obtained 5 days after the yellow fever booster vaccination. These receptors came from a man between 18 and 29 years old who received the YFV17D yellow fever vaccine. Both conserved end residues are part of each CDR3. Fields, in order: J gene, D gene, V gene, CDR3 protein. D genes are given only for firm matches.

J gene: TRBJ2-5; D gene: .; V gene: TRBV5-1; CDR3 protein: CASSLTGPPGQETQYF
J gene: TRBJ2-7; D gene: .; V gene: TRBV5-1; CDR3 protein: CASSPVGGQSYEQYF
J gene: TRBJ1-6; D gene: TRBD1; V gene: TRBV9; CDR3 protein: CASSVSAGQKVSYNSPLHF
J gene: TRBJ2-7; D gene: .; V gene: TRBV5-1; CDR3 protein: CASSLARGSSREQYF
J gene: TRBJ2-1; D gene: .; V gene: TRBV5-4; CDR3 protein: CASRPPLGGTQGEQFF
J gene: TRBJ1-6; D gene: .; V gene: TRBV20-1; CDR3 protein: CSAREALSGSYNSPLHF
J gene: TRBJ2-5; D gene: TRBD1; V gene: TRBV7-2; CDR3 protein: CASSLFGTEEETQYF
J gene: TRBJ2-1; D gene: TRBD2; V gene: TRBV6-6; CDR3 protein: CASSYIAGGRNEQFF
J gene: TRBJ1-4; D gene: .; V gene: TRBV3-1; CDR3 protein: CASSSDSLNEKLFF
J gene: TRBJ2-1; D gene: TRBD1; V gene: TRBV12-3/TRBV12-4; CDR3 protein: CASSDRGNEQFF
J gene: TRBJ1-2; D gene: .; V gene: TRBV24-1; CDR3 protein: CATSDSGTSGYTF
J gene: TRBJ1-2; D gene: .; V gene: TRBV25-1; CDR3 protein: CASSDPQTSGGYTF
J gene: TRBJ2-3; D gene: TRBD2; V gene: TRBV24-1; CDR3 protein: CATSDLWRGSDTQYF
J gene: TRBJ2-5; D gene: TRBD2; V gene: TRBV19; CDR3 protein: CASSVGLAEGETQYF
J gene: TRBJ2-5; D gene: TRBD1; V gene: TRBV7-7; CDR3 protein: CASSMGQQETQYF
J gene: TRBJ2-1; D gene: TRBD1; V gene: TRBV6-4; CDR3 protein: CASSGSNRGHNEQFF
J gene: TRBJ1-5; D gene: .; V gene: TRBV12-3/TRBV12-4; CDR3 protein: CASSFGRLAPRHF
J gene: TRBJ1-2; D gene: .; V gene: TRBV20-1; CDR3 protein: CSASVQTNYGYTF
J gene: TRBJ2-3; D gene: .; V gene: TRBV12-3/TRBV12-4; CDR3 protein: CASEHHRAVRTDTQYF
J gene: TRBJ2-3; D gene: .; V gene: TRBV7-6; CDR3 protein: CASSDPPRTRGTQYF
J gene: TRBJ1-1; D gene: .; V gene: TRBV4-1; CDR3 protein: CASSQDKVTEAFF
J gene: TRBJ2-7; D gene: .; V gene: TRBV6-5; CDR3 protein: CASSYSAGVYEQYF
J gene: TRBJ2-3; D gene: TRBD2; V gene: TRBV7-3; CDR3 protein: CASSLFGAGGHPDTQYF
J gene: TRBJ1-2; D gene: .; V gene: TRBV28; CDR3 protein: CASTFGDYGYTF
J gene: TRBJ2-3; D gene: .; V gene: TRBV5-1; CDR3 protein: CASSLGQVLDTQYF
J gene: TRBJ2-5; D gene: .; V gene: TRBV28; CDR3 protein: CASRRQGREETQYF
J gene: TRBJ1-4; D gene: .; V gene: TRBV5-5; CDR3 protein: CASSLNGGTSEKLFF
J gene: TRBJ1-2; D gene: .; V gene: TRBV29-1; CDR3 protein: CSVGLLFGGGYTF
J gene: TRBJ2-6; D gene: .; V gene: TRBV11-2; CDR3 protein: CASSTRGAGANVLTF
J gene: TRBJ2-7; D gene: .; V gene: TRBV4-1; CDR3 protein: CASSQVTGLLYEQYF
J gene: TRBJ2-5; D gene: .; V gene: TRBV11-2; CDR3 protein: CASSFRGASPRWETQYF
J gene: TRBJ1-4; D gene: TRBD1; V gene: TRBV7-9; CDR3 protein: CASSLAETGARREKLFF
J gene: TRBJ1-5; D gene: TRBD1; V gene: TRBV7-9; CDR3 protein: CASSPNRGSNQPQHF
J gene: TRBJ2-5; D gene: .; V gene: TRBV5-4; CDR3 protein: CASSPSSNTGGTQYF
J gene: TRBJ2-1; D gene: TRBD2; V gene: TRBV10-3; CDR3 protein: CAISSGGRDEQFF
J gene: TRBJ1-2; D gene: TRBD1; V gene: TRBV5-1; CDR3 protein: CASSLGAGTANYGYTF